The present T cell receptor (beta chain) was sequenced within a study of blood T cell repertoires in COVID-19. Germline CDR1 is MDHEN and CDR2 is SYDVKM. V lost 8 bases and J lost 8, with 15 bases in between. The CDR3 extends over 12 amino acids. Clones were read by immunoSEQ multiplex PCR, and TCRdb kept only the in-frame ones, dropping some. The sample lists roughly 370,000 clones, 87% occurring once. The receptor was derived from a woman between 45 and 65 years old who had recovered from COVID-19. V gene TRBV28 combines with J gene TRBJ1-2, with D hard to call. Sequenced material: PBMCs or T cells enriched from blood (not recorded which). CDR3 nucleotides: TGTGCCAGCGCGGCGCACAACGGAGGCTACACCTTC. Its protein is CASAAHNGGYTF.